These T cell receptor beta chains were read from a single sample in a study of blood T cell repertoires in COVID-19. The method was immunoSEQ multiplex PCR; TCRdb's version includes in-frame clones alone and lacks a portion of them. Of about 240,000 clones in the sample, 80% to 90% were seen once. Sequencing was performed on peripheral blood. The source is a woman of 80 years or more with COVID-19, enrolled during active disease. Each CDR3 is given with its conserved first and last residue. The order of the fields is CDR3 protein, CDR3 DNA, V gene, clone size, D gene, J gene. D genes are given only for firm matches. A row's size may be missing; if present it is once, few, many or a size class.

CAWSGQGGGTF	TGTGCCTGGAGTGGACAGGGGGGAGGAACCTTC	TRBV30	.	TRBD1	TRBJ1-2
CASSPGTGMSSYEQYF	TGTGCCAGCAGTCCCGGGACAGGGATGAGCTCCTACGAGCAGTACTTC	TRBV7-9	few	TRBD1	TRBJ2-7
CASSFGDRVGETQYF	TGTGCCAGCAGCTTTGGGGACAGGGTAGGGGAGACCCAGTACTTC	TRBV7-9	.	TRBD1	TRBJ2-5
CASSLGREYEQYF	TGTGCTAGCAGCTTAGGGAGGGAGTACGAGCAGTACTTC	TRBV7-7	few	TRBD2	TRBJ2-7
CASSTDWAGGQYF	TGTGCCAGCAGCACGGACTGGGCAGGAGGCCAGTATTTT	TRBV14	.	.	TRBJ2-3
CASSQGLGETQYF	TGTGCCAGCTCACAGGGACTGGGAGAGACCCAGTACTTC	TRBV18	.	.	TRBJ2-5
CASSVSPTGELFF	TGTGCCAGCAGCGTAAGCCCCACCGGGGAGCTGTTTTTT	TRBV9	once	.	TRBJ2-2
CASSLLGSQVYGYTF	TGTGCCAGCAGCTTACTCGGAAGCCAGGTCTATGGCTACACCTTC	TRBV5-6	.	.	TRBJ1-2
CASSEFRVGEQYF	TGTGCCAGCAGTGAATTCAGGGTTGGCGAGCAGTACTTC	TRBV6-1	.	.	TRBJ2-7
CASMGHQETQYF	TGTGCCAGTATGGGGCACCAAGAGACCCAGTACTTC	TRBV19	.	.	TRBJ2-5
CASSLAGGPADTQYF	TGTGCCAGCAGCTTAGCGGGAGGGCCGGCAGATACGCAGTATTTT	TRBV7-2	.	TRBD2	TRBJ2-3
CASSLEGYEQYF	TGTGCCAGCAGTTTGGAGGGCTACGAGCAGTACTTC	TRBV27	.	.	TRBJ2-7
CAILNQPQHF	TGTGCTATACTCAATCAGCCCCAGCATTTT	TRBV12-5	once	.	TRBJ1-5
CSVVGLFAYEQYF	TGCAGCGTTGTGGGACTCTTTGCCTACGAGCAGTACTTC	TRBV29-1	.	.	TRBJ2-7
CASSQDGLYGYTF	TGTGCCAGCAGCCAAGACGGACTCTATGGCTACACCTTC	TRBV11-3	.	.	TRBJ1-2
CASSRDSSGNTIYF	TGTGCCAGCAGCCGTGACAGCTCTGGAAACACCATATATTTT	TRBV7-2	.	.	TRBJ1-3
CASSSGESTDTQYF	TGTGCCAGCAGTTCAGGGGAGTCCACAGATACGCAGTATTTT	TRBV6-2/TRBV6-3	.	.	TRBJ2-3
CASSPWGTGYSAGNTIYF	TGTGCCAGCAGCCCCTGGGGGACAGGCTACTCGGCTGGAAACACCATATATTTT	TRBV7-8	once	TRBD1	TRBJ1-3
CASGRDLAKNIQYF	TGTGCCAGCGGGCGGGACTTAGCCAAAAACATTCAGTACTTC	TRBV28	.	.	TRBJ2-4
CASSLSNGAPFF	TGTGCCAGCAGCTTAAGTAATGGGGCCCCCTTCTTC	TRBV7-3	.	.	TRBJ1-2
CASSTGAGGPPDTQYF	TGTGCCAGCAGCACCGGGGCGGGAGGGCCCCCAGATACGCAGTATTTT	TRBV9	.	TRBD2	TRBJ2-3
CASSFRGTETQYF	TGTGCCAGCAGCTTCAGGGGGACAGAGACCCAGTACTTC	TRBV5-4	.	TRBD1	TRBJ2-5
CASSLGGSGNYGYTF	TGTGCCAGCAGTTTAGGCGGATCGGGTAACTATGGCTACACCTTC	TRBV28	few	.	TRBJ1-2
CASSSRSKGADTQYF	TGTGCCAGCAGCTCGAGATCTAAGGGGGCAGATACGCAGTATTTT	TRBV5-4	.	.	TRBJ2-3
CASQQLNTGELFF	TGTGCCAGTCAACAGTTGAACACCGGGGAGCTGTTTTTT	TRBV28	.	.	TRBJ2-2
CASSRGWSNTEAFF	TGTGCCAGCAGCCGGGGGTGGTCGAACACTGAAGCTTTCTTT	TRBV6-5	.	.	TRBJ1-1
CASSSYRDTSYEQYF	TGTGCCAGCAGTTCTTATAGGGACACCTCCTACGAGCAGTACTTC	TRBV6-2/TRBV6-3	.	.	TRBJ2-7
CASSLPGLAGGNEQFF	TGTGCCAGCAGCTTACCGGGACTAGCGGGAGGTAATGAGCAGTTCTTC	TRBV7-2	few	TRBD2	TRBJ2-1
CASSSAGYNGGYTF	TGTGCCAGCAGTTCGGCCGGGTATAATGGGGGCTACACCTTC	TRBV27	.	.	TRBJ1-2
CASSEAVTGQPQHF	TGTGCCAGCAGTGAAGCGGTGACAGGGCAGCCCCAGCATTTT	TRBV6-1	.	TRBD1	TRBJ1-5
CASSLRTVSYNEQFF	TGTGCCAGCAGCTTACGGACTGTCTCCTACAATGAGCAGTTCTTC	TRBV5-6	.	.	TRBJ2-1
CASSPSAPNQPQHF	TGTGCCAGCTCACCAAGCGCGCCCAATCAGCCCCAGCATTTT	TRBV18	.	.	TRBJ1-5
CASSIQGGAQPQHF	TGTGCCAGTAGTATACAGGGAGGAGCTCAGCCCCAGCATTTT	TRBV19	.	.	TRBJ1-5
CASSQATQGPYGYTF	TGTGCCAGCAGCCAAGCCACACAGGGCCCGTATGGCTACACCTTC	TRBV3-1/TRBV3-2	.	.	TRBJ1-2
CASSSSGSSYNEQFF	TGTGCCAGTAGTTCTAGCGGGAGTTCCTACAATGAGCAGTTCTTC	TRBV19	.	TRBD2	TRBJ2-1
CAWKRPGTEAFF	TGTGCCTGGAAAAGACCGGGAACTGAAGCTTTCTTT	TRBV30	.	.	TRBJ1-1
CASSPERDEKLFF	TGTGCCAGCAGTCCTGAGAGGGATGAAAAACTGTTTTTT	TRBV5-6	.	.	TRBJ1-4
CASSRQGFEDGYTF	TGTGCCAGCTCACGACAGGGCTTTGAAGATGGCTACACCTTC	TRBV18	.	TRBD1	TRBJ1-2
CASAPGTHSNQPQHF	TGTGCCAGCGCTCCAGGTACCCATAGCAATCAGCCCCAGCATTTT	TRBV25-1	.	.	TRBJ1-5
CASSLGRGGETQYF	TGTGCCAGCAGCCTAGGGAGGGGGGGAGAGACCCAGTACTTC	TRBV3-1/TRBV3-2	.	.	TRBJ2-5